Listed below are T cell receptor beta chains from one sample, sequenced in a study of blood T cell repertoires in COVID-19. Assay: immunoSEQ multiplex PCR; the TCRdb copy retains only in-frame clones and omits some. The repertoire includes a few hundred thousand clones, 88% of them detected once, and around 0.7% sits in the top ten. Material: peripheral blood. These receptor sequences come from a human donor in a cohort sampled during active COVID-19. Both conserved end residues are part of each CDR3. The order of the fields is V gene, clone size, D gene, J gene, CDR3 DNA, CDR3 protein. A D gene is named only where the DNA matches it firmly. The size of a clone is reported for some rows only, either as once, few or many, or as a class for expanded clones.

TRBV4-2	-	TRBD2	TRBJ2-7	TGTGCCAGCAGCCAGGAAGCGGGAGGTCCCTACGAGCAGTACTTC	CASSQEAGGPYEQYF
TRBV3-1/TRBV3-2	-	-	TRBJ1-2	-	CASSLDRKNYGYTFDTGDYGYTF
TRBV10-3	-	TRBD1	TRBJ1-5	TGTGCCAGTACACAGACAGGGGAGAATCAGCCCCAGCATTTT	CASTQTGENQPQHF
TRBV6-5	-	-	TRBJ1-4	TGTGCCAGCAGTTACTCAGGACAGATTAATGAAAAACTGTTTTTT	CASSYSGQINEKLFF
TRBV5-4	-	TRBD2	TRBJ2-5	TGTGCCAGCAGCGGCGGGACTAGCGGAGGGGAGACCCAGTACTTC	CASSGGTSGGETQYF
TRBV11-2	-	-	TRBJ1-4	TGTGCCAGCAGCTTTTTTACAGCTGCAACTAATGAAAAACTGTTTTTT	CASSFFTAATNEKLFF
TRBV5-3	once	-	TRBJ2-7	TGTGCCAGAAGCCGAAACCGCGTCGGACAGCACCTTTCCTACGAGCAGTACTTC	CARSRNRVGQHLSYEQYF
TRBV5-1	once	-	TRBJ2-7	TGCGCCCGCCAGATTCGTTTGGGCGGGAAACCCTACGAGCAGTACTTC	CARQIRLGGKPYEQYF
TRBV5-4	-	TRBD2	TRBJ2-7	TGTGCCAGCAGCTCTAGCGGTGAGGCCTACGAGCAGTACTTC	CASSSSGEAYEQYF
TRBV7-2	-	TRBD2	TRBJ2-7	TGTGCCAGCAGCTCCTCTAGCGGGACACCGACCTACGAGCAGTACTTC	CASSSSSGTPTYEQYF
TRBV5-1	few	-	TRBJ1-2	TGCGCCAGCAGCGCAACAGGGAACTATGGCTACACCTTC	CASSATGNYGYTF
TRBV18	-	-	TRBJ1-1	TGTGCCAGCTCACCTACAGGCGTGGGGATGAACACTGAAGCTTTCTTT	CASSPTGVGMNTEAFF
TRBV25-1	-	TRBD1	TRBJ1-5	TGTGCCAGCAGTGAGGGACAGTTCAATCAGCCCCAGCATTTT	CASSEGQFNQPQHF
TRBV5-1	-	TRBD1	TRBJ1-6	TGCGCCAGCAGCTCTACAGGGGTTTATAATTCACCCCTCCACTTT	CASSSTGVYNSPLHF
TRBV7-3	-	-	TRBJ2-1	TGTGCCAGCAGCTTATGGGAAGGGGCCAACAATGAGCAGTTCTTC	CASSLWEGANNEQFF
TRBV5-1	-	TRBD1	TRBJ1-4	TGCGCCAGCAGCTCCCGGGACAGCACAACTAATGAAAAACTGTTTTTT	CASSSRDSTTNEKLFF
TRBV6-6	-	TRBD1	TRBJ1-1	TGTGCCAGCAGCCTCAGGGGGCCTGAAGCTTTCTTT	CASSLRGPEAFF
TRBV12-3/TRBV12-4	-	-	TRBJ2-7	TGTGCCAGCAGCTTCGGACAAGCCTACGAGCAGTACTTC	CASSFGQAYEQYF
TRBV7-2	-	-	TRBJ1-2	TGTGCCAGCAGCTTAGGCGGGCCTATAGATGGCTACACCTTC	CASSLGGPIDGYTF
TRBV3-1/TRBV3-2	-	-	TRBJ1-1	TGTGCCAGCAGCCAAGTAGCCGGGAACACTGAAGCTTTCTTT	CASSQVAGNTEAFF
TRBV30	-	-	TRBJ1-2	TGTGCCTGGAGGGGCGAGGGCGGATATGGCTACACCTTC	CAWRGEGGYGYTF
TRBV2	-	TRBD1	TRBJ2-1	TGTGCCAGCGAAATAGGGGACAGGGAATACAATGAGCAGTTCTTC	CASEIGDREYNEQFF
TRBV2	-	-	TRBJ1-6	TGTGCCAGCAGTGAAGAGGAGGCCTCGAATTCACCCCTCCACTTT	CASSEEEASNSPLHF
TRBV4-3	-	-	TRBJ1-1	TGCGCCAGCAGCCGCTCTGGACATTATAACACTGAAGCTTTCTTT	CASSRSGHYNTEAFF
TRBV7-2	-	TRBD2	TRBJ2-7	TGTGCCAGCAGTCGAGGAGGCGGGAGTTTTTACGAGCAGTACTTC	CASSRGGGSFYEQYF
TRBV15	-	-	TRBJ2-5	TGTGCCACCAGCCCGGAAGGTACTAGTAAGACCCAGTACTTC	CATSPEGTSKTQYF
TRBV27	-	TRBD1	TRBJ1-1	TGTGCCAGCAGTTTCGCCGGGACAGGGGGCGGCTCTGAAGCTTTCTTT	CASSFAGTGGGSEAFF
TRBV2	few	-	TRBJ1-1	TGTGCCAGCAGAAGGGACACCATGAACACTGAAGCTTTCTTT	CASRRDTMNTEAFF
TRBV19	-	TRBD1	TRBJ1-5	TGTGCCAGGAGCCGGGACAGGGGTTATAGCAATCAGCCCCAGCATTTT	CARSRDRGYSNQPQHF
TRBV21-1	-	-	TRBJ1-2	TGTGCCAGCAGCACCCGGGACAGGGTGCTCTATGGCTACACCTTC	CASSTRDRVLYGYTF
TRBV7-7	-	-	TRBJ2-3	TGTGCCAGCAGCCCGCTAGGTAACGCAGATACGCAGTATTTT	CASSPLGNADTQYF
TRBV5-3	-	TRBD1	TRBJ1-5	TGTGCCAGAAGCCAGTTCCGTACCGGACAGGGCAGCAATCAGCCCCAGCATTTT	CARSQFRTGQGSNQPQHF
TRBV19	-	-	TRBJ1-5	TGTGCCAGTAGTATTAACATTCTTTCTAGCAATCAGCCCCAGCATTTT	CASSINILSSNQPQHF
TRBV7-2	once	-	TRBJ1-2	TGTGCCAGCACCCCCGGGAGGGACTATGGCTACACCTTC	CASTPGRDYGYTF
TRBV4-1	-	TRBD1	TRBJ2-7	TGCGCCAGCAGCTTGGGGACAGCCTACGAGCAGTACTTC	CASSLGTAYEQYF
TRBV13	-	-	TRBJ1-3	TGTGCCAGCAGCTTGGGCGTTCTTAGCTCTGGAAACACCATATATTTT	CASSLGVLSSGNTIYF
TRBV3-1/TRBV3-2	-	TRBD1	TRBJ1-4	TGTGCCAGCAGCCTTGGACAGGGGAATGAAAAACTGTTTTTT	CASSLGQGNEKLFF
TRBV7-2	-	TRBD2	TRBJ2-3	TGTGCCAGCAGCTTAGTCTCTGGCGGGGGGGCAACTGATACGCAGTATTTT	CASSLVSGGGATDTQYF
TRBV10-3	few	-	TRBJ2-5	TGTGCCATCAAAGCAGGGCCTACCCAAGAGACCCAGTACTTC	CAIKAGPTQETQYF
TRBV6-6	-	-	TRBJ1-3	TGTGCCAGCAGTCGTAGGGGAGGGAACTTTCCGAGCTCTGGAAACACCATATATTTT	CASSRRGGNFPSSGNTIYF
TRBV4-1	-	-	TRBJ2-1	TGCGCCAGCAGCCTCGGGGACTACAATGAGCAGTTCTTC	CASSLGDYNEQFF
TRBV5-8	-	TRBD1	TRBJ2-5	TGTGCCAGCAGCACAGGACAGGCAGGGCAAGAGACCCAGTACTTC	CASSTGQAGQETQYF
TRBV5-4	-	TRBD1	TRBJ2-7	TGTGCCAGCAGCCGCCGGGACAGGGGGCTGGAGCAGTACTTC	CASSRRDRGLEQYF
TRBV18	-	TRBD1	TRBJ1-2	TGTGCCAGCTCACCACCGCCGGGACAGGCTCTTGGCTACACCTTC	CASSPPPGQALGYTF
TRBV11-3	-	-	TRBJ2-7	TGTGCCAGCAGCTTCCAGGTAGCAGGGATGTACGAGCAGTACTTC	CASSFQVAGMYEQYF
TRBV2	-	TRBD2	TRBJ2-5	TGTGCCAGCAGGGGACTAGCGGGAGGTGGGACCCAGTACTTC	CASRGLAGGGTQYF
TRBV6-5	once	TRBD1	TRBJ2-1	TGTGCCAGCGTGGGGACAGGGCTCAATGAGCAGTTCTTC	CASVGTGLNEQFF
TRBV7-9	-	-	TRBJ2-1	TGTGCCAGCAGCTTTACTGTCGCCTTCAATGAGCAGTTCTTC	CASSFTVAFNEQFF
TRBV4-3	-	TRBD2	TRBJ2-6	TGCGCCAGCAGCCAAATCGGGGGGGCTGGTGTGACTGGGGCCAACGTCCTGACTTTC	CASSQIGGAGVTGANVLTF
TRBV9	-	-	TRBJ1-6	TGTGCCAGCAGCGTAGAGGCAGAACCAAGAGGTAATTCACCCCTCCACTTT	CASSVEAEPRGNSPLHF
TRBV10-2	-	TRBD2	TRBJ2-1	TGCGCCAGCAGACTAGCGGGGAACTACAATGAGCAGTTCTTC	CASRLAGNYNEQFF
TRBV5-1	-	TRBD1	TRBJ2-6	TGCGCCAGCCAACAGGGGTCCGGGGCCAACGTCCTGACTTTC	CASQQGSGANVLTF